Here is one TCR beta chain with its context. Its antigen is undetermined. From germline, CDR1 is LNHNV and CDR2 YYDKDF (reference sequence). V was cut by 3 bases and J by 7 bases, with 10 bases left in between. The CDR3 has 13 residues. The data were taken from a study of T-cell memory formation after mild COVID-19. Study-level background: TCR clusters were mostly donor specific. Points from the study as a whole: Balance between CD4 and CD8 was seen in clones contracting day 15 to 85, and a CD4+ lean was seen in later expanders.

5'RACE primed from the constant segment yielded TCR alpha and TCR beta cDNA libraries bearing sample barcodes and UMIs. MiXCR was run by TCRdb on the 5' RACE reads, yielding one entry per CDR3 protein. The sample carries approximately 250,000 distinct CDR3 sequences, 16% recorded once. This clonotype was sampled from a man aged 18 to 30 who had mild COVID-19 (a few samples of this study predate the infection). Cell type and time point are not known. The sequenced sample was PBMCs or a T cell subset sorted from them (not recorded which). The chain couples TRBV15 to TRBJ2-1; a weak D match, TRBD1 (6 bases). CDR3 sequence: CATSSEGGNEQFF. CDR3 DNA sequence: TGTGCCACCAGCAGTGAAGGGGGAAATGAGCAGTTCTTC. The full variable domain, completed using reference TRBV15 and TRBJ2-1, is DAMVIQNPRYQVTQFGKPVTLSCSQTLNHNVMYWYQQKSSQAPKLLFHYYDKDFNNEADTPDNFQSRRPNTSFCFLDIRSPGLGDTAMYLCATSSEGGNEQFFGPGTRLTVL.